This passage covers 16 T cell receptor beta chains from one sample sequenced in a study of response to subunit inactivated influenza vaccine. TCRdb reanalysed the RT-PCR reads using MiXCR and keeps one entry per CDR3 protein. The table has roughly 650,000 distinct CDR3 sequences, 14% seen once. Material: PBMCs from blood, obtained approximately 15 days before vaccination. All receptors derive from a man over 45 who received an inactivated influenza vaccine.

The chain has TRBV20-1 and TRBJ2-7; TRBD2 agrees at 8 bases. This CDR3 has 14 amino acids. Germline V gene data show CDR1 as DFQATT and CDR2 as SNEGSKA (reference sequence). V trimming: 5 bases; J trimming: 7 bases; junction bases outside the gene matches: 13. The CDR3 DNA follows: TGCAGTGCTGGGACTAGTCCCAATTCCAGGGAGCAGTACTTC. Translating it yields CSAGTSPNSREQYF.

This chain uses TRBV25-1 with TRBJ1-4; possible D gene TRBD1, 6 bases. The CDR3 totals 16 residues. Germline loops: CDR1 MGHDK, CDR2 SYGVNS. The ends were cut back, 3 bases at V and 5 bases at J, with 16 bases in the middle. This chain's CDR3 is CASSDTRGHGNEKLFF. The CDR3 DNA is TGTGCCAGCAGTGATACCCGGGGACACGGAAATGAAAAACTGTTTTTT. Supplemented by reference TRBV25-1 and TRBJ1-4, the full variable domain reads EADIYQTPRYLVIGTGKKITLECSQTMGHDKMYWYQQDPGMELHLIHYSYGVNSTEKGDLSSESTVSRIRTEHFPLTLESARPSHTSQYLCASSDTRGHGNEKLFFGSGTQLSVL.

The chain employs TRBV5-6 and TRBJ2-7; possibly TRBD2 for D (6 bases). Germline V CDR1 and CDR2: SGHDT, YYEEEE. V was clipped by 4 bases and J by 4 bases, with 18 bases between them. The CDR3 has 15 residues. CDR3 in DNA: TGTGCCAGCAGCCCTGTGGGACTCGATGGATACGAGCAGTACTTC. Its protein is CASSPVGLDGYEQYF.

At least ten counts were recorded for this clonotype. This chain joins TRBV11-2 and TRBJ2-7; 9 bases agree with TRBD1. V shed 3 bases, J shed 3 bases, and the junction held 3 bases outside the gene matches. The length of the CDR3 is 14 residues. Per germline, CDR1 SGHAT and CDR2 FQNNGV. Written as DNA, the CDR3 is TGTGCCAGCAGCTTGGGACAGGGCTACTACGAGCAGTACTTC. It yields the protein CASSLGQGYYEQYF.

This clonotype was counted between two and nine times. The V call is TRBV5-1, the J call TRBJ2-7, with a possible D match to TRBD1 (6 bases). The V and J ends lost 3 bases and 3 bases respectively, with 13 bases between them. Germline CDR1 and CDR2: SGHRS and YFSETQ. The CDR3 runs to 14 residues. The CDR3 region has the DNA TGCGCCAGCAGCTCTCCGGGACAACTCTACGAGCAGTACTTC. Translating gives CASSSPGQLYEQYF.

On this clonotype itself: One end of the junction is discordant with germline, which a read error may explain. The J gene is TRBJ2-2, the V gene TRBV12-3 or TRBV12-4, with D possibly being TRBD2 (5 bases). The CDR3 is 14 residues long. The CDR3 nucleotides read TGCGCGACCTCGCGGGCGAGGAACACCGGGGAGCTGTTTTTT. Protein: CATSRARNTGELFF.

This clonotype showed up many times. The V gene is TRBV6-2 or TRBV6-3, the J gene TRBJ2-1, with a weak D call TRBD2 (5 bases). Per the germline V gene, CDR1 is MNHEY and CDR2 is SVGEGT. The length of the CDR3 is 11 residues. The V and J ends lost 5 bases and 6 bases respectively, with 5 bases between them. The CDR3 here is CASSTSNEQFF. Written as DNA, the CDR3 is TGTGCCAGCAGTACTAGCAATGAGCAGTTCTTC.

The chain combines TRBV5-1 with TRBJ2-5; the D gene is possibly TRBD2 (5 bases). Germline values: CDR1 SGHRS, CDR2 YFSETQ. The CDR3 has 15 residues. Trimming took off 0 bases at V and 1 base at J, with 10 bases between the two ends. This CDR3 reads CASSLGTWGQETQYF. The CDR3 coding sequence is TGCGCCAGCAGCTTGGGGACTTGGGGCCAAGAGACCCAGTACTTC. Full variable domain (missing parts from reference TRBV5-1 and TRBJ2-5): KAGVTQTPRYLIKTRGQQVTLSCSPISGHRSVSWYQQTPGQGLQFLFEYFSETQRNKGNFPGRFSGRQFSNSRSEMNVSTLELGDSALYLCASSLGTWGQETQYFGPGTRLLVL.

V is TRBV7-2 and J is TRBJ2-3; 10 bases are a match to TRBD2. Germline CDR1 SGHTA, CDR2 FQGNSA. V gave up 6 bases and J gave up 4 bases; unmatched junction bases: 10. The CDR3 sequence is 16 residues long. CDR3 in DNA: TGTGCCAGCAGAATAACTAGCGGGAAGGGATCAGATACGCAGTATTTT. Translated, it gives CASRITSGKGSDTQYF.

This clonotype was observed a handful of times. This chain joins TRBV5-6 and TRBJ1-2; D not certain. Trimming shortened V by 2 bases and J by 2 bases, and 10 bases separated the two germline ends. The CDR3 runs 14 residues. The germline gives CDR1 SGHDT, CDR2 YYEEEE. The CDR3 region has the DNA TGTGCCAGCAGCTTAAGGCGTTCGAACTATGGCTACACCTTC. Amino acid sequence: CASSLRRSNYGYTF. The full variable domain, completed using reference TRBV5-6 and TRBJ1-2, is DAGVTQSPTHLIKTRGQQVTLRCSPKSGHDTVSWYQQALGQGPQFIFQYYEEEERQRGNFPDRFSGHQFPNYSSELNVNALLLGDSALYLCASSLRRSNYGYTFGSGTRLTVV.

The chain carries TRBV20-1 and TRBJ2-1; weak D call: TRBD2 (6 bases). V lost 3 bases, J lost 4 bases, and 19 bases lay in between. The CDR3 is 16 residues long. The V gene's germline CDR1 is DFQATT and CDR2 SNEGSKA (reference sequence). This chain's CDR3 is CSARDPRERVYNEQFF. The CDR3 bases are TGCAGTGCTAGGGACCCCCGGGAGAGGGTTTACAATGAGCAGTTCTTC.

This sequence joins TRBV28 and TRBJ2-7; a possible D gene is TRBD1 (6 bases). V was trimmed by 10 bases and J by 3 bases, leaving 16 bases between them. The length of the CDR3 is 13 residues. Germline V lookup: CDR1 MDHEN, CDR2 SYDVKM. The CDR3 DNA follows: TGTGCCATTGCCAGCCAGGGGATCTACGAGCAGTACTTC. The encoded protein is CAIASQGIYEQYF.

The chain joins TRBV9 to TRBJ2-6, with 8 bases matching TRBD1. The CDR3 loop spans 19 amino acids. The V and J ends lost 0 bases and 0 bases, in that order; junction bases with no gene match: 8. The V gene's germline CDR1 is SGDLS and CDR2 YYNGEE. The DNA of the CDR3 is TGTGCCAGCAGCGTAGTTGTGGGACAGGATCTCTCTGGGGCCAACGTCCTGACTTTC. The encoded protein is CASSVVVGQDLSGANVLTF.

This clonotype turned up a few times. CDR3 sequence: CASRRTGLEGGYTF. The CDR3 DNA reads as TGTGCCAGCAGACGGACAGGACTAGAAGGTGGCTACACCTTC. The chain joins TRBV6-4 to TRBJ1-2; the match to TRBD1 covers 7 bases. The CDR3 is 14 residues long. Germline values: CDR1 MRHNA, CDR2 SNTAGT. Unmatched junction bases numbered 11, after V lost 6 bases and J lost 7 bases.

This clonotype was recorded a few times. The V gene is TRBV30, the J gene TRBJ2-7; D uncertain. This CDR3 has 14 residues. Trimming removed 3 bases from V and 1 base from J, with 13 bases in between. Germline V CDR1 and CDR2: GTSNPN, SVGIG (reference sequence). The CDR3: CAWSRFLRSYEQYF. CDR3 DNA: TGTGCCTGGAGCAGATTCCTGAGGTCCTACGAGCAGTACTTC.

This clonotype was observed a few times. The gene calls are TRBV7-2 and TRBJ1-2, with D hard to call. The CDR3 contains 12 residues. Trimming removed 1 base at V and 9 bases at J, with 9 bases between. Per germline, CDR1 SGHTA and CDR2 FQGNSA. The CDR3 DNA sequence: TGTGCCAGCAGCTTAGACTTAGGAAGCTACACCTTC. This codes for CASSLDLGSYTF.